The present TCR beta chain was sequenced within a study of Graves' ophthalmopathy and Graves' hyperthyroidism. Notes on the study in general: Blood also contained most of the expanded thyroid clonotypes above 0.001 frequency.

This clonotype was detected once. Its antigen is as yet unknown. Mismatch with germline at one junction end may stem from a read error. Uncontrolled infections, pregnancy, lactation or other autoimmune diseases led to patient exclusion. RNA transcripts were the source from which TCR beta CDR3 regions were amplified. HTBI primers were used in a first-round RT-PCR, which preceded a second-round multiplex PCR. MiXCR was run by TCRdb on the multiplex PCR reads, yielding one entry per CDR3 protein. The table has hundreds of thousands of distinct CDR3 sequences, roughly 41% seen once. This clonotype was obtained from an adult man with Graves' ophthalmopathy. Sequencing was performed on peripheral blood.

In nucleotides, the CDR3 is TGCGCCAGCAGCCAAGGAAGGACTAGCGAAGGGAACGAGCAGTACTTC. Translated, it gives CASSQGRTSEGNEQYF. The chain links TRBV5-5 to TRBJ2-7; TRBD2 matches 9 bases. From germline, CDR1 is SGHKS and CDR2 YYEKEE (reference sequence). This CDR3 is 16 amino acids long.